These 27 T cell receptor beta chains came from one sample sequenced in a study of blood T cell repertoires in COVID-19. Profiling relied on immunoSEQ multiplex PCR, and the TCRdb table lists in-frame clones only, not all of them. This sample yields under 250,000 clones, of which around 80% are seen a single time; 7% to 10% belongs to the top ten. Material for sequencing was peripheral blood. The receptors derive from a woman aged 45-59 years with acute or convalescent COVID-19.

In this sample, this clone turned up once. V and J are TRBV18 and TRBJ1-1; 8 nucleotides agree with TRBD1. CDR1 and CDR2 (germline): KGHSH, LQKENI. V shed 1 base, J shed 1 base, and the junction held 2 bases outside the gene matches. There are 15 residues in the CDR3. This CDR3 reads CASSPQGQANTEAFF. Here the CDR3 DNA reads TGTGCCAGCTCACCACAGGGACAGGCGAACACTGAAGCTTTCTTT.

This clone was detected only once. This chain links TRBV18 with TRBJ2-3; TRBD2 agrees at 7 bases. The CDR3 extends over 16 amino acids. Germline CDR1 reads KGHSH; CDR2 reads LQKENI. Germline trimming cut 1 base from V and 7 bases from J; bases unmatched to any gene: 11. The CDR3 DNA sequence: TGTGCCAGCTCACCACAAAGCGGGACGTTTGAGAATACGCAGTATTTT. It codes for CASSPQSGTFENTQYF.

The chain combines TRBV4-1 with TRBJ2-1, with 11 bases fitting TRBD2. The V gene's germline CDR1 is MGHRA and CDR2 YSYEKL. V lost 3 bases and J lost 7; bases outside the gene matches: 8. The CDR3 loop spans 16 amino acids. The CDR3 DNA follows: TGCGCCAGCAGCCATTCTGGACTAGCGGGCGGAAATGAGCAGTTCTTC. Its protein product is CASSHSGLAGGNEQFF.

V gene TRBV7-2 combines with J gene TRBJ1-1; a possible D gene is TRBD1 (6 bases). Trimming removed 3 bases at V and 2 bases at J, with 10 bases between. The CDR3 consists of 14 residues. The germline V gene encodes CDR1 SGHTA and CDR2 FQGNSA. CDR3 loop: CASSFGGRNTEAFF. The CDR3 DNA follows: TGTGCCAGCAGCTTTGGGGGCAGAAACACTGAAGCTTTCTTT.

V usage is TRBV6-5 and J usage is TRBJ1-1; D gene ambiguous. The germline gives CDR1 MNHEY, CDR2 SVGAGI. Trimming removed 5 bases from V and 5 bases from J, with 12 bases in between. The CDR3 loop spans 13 amino acids. DNA of the CDR3: TGTGCCAGCAGTCTCTCACGGGGTACTGAAGCTTTCTTT. Amino acid sequence: CASSLSRGTEAFF.

This chain joins TRBV3-1 (or the pseudogene TRBV3-2) and TRBJ1-1, with 7 bases fitting TRBD1. Germline V CDR1 and CDR2: LGHDT, YNNKEL (reference sequence). The CDR3 has 17 residues. The V gene end was trimmed by 3 bases and the J gene end by 6 bases; junction bases not matched to a gene: 16. In nucleotides, the CDR3 is TGTGCCAGCAGCCAGGCCCTGACAGGGCCGCGCTCCCCTGAAGCTTTCTTT. This translates into CASSQALTGPRSPEAFF.

V is TRBV5-8 and J is TRBJ2-3; 13 nucleotides agree with TRBD2. The CDR3 has 19 residues. CDR1 and CDR2 from the germline V gene are SGHTS and YDEGEE. V was clipped by 0 bases and J by 0 bases; unmatched bases: 7. As DNA, the CDR3 is TGTGCCAGCAGCTTGGGTGGGACTAGCGGGATTTCGAGCACAGATACGCAGTATTTT. Translated, it gives CASSLGGTSGISSTDTQYF.

About this clone itself: One end of the junction is discordant with germline, which a read error may explain. The V gene is TRBV2, the J gene TRBJ2-7, with 7 bases lining up with TRBD2. This CDR3 has 14 residues. Per the germline V gene, CDR1 is SNHLY and CDR2 is FYNNEI. CDR3 amino acids: CASSEARAGAVGNF. The DNA of the CDR3 is TGTGCCAGCAGTGAAGCGCGGGCGGGAGCAGTAGGGAACTTC. The whole variable domain, remainder taken from reference TRBV2 and TRBJ2-7, is EPEVTQTPSHQVTQMGQEVILRCVPISNHLYFYWYRQILGQKVEFLVSFYNNEISEKSEIFDDQFSVERPDGSNFTLKIRSTKLEDSAMYFCASSEARAGAVGNFGPGTRLTVT.

The chain is built from TRBV20-1 and TRBJ2-7, with 13 nucleotides matching TRBD2. CDR3 length: 19 residues. The trim removed 3 bases at V and 2 bases at J, leaving 16 bases unmatched. CDR1 is DFQATT and CDR2 is SNEGSKA in the germline V gene (reference sequence). This CDR3 reads CSASERPGTSGTRTYEQYF. The CDR3 DNA follows: TGCAGTGCTAGTGAGCGGCCGGGGACTAGCGGGACCAGGACCTACGAGCAGTACTTC.

The genes are TRBV24-1 and TRBJ2-2; 15 nucleotides agree with TRBD2. Looked up from germline, CDR1 is KGHDR and CDR2 is SFDVKD. V gave up 9 bases and J gave up 0 bases; unmatched junction bases: 10. CDR3 size: 19 residues. This chain's CDR3 is CATLNGGLAGGANTGELFF. The CDR3 DNA reads as TGTGCCACCCTTAATGGAGGACTAGCGGGAGGGGCGAACACCGGGGAGCTGTTTTTT.

The CDR3 loop reads CASSPGGFGTGLYNEQFF. As DNA, the CDR3 is TGCGCCAGCAGCCCAGGCGGGTTCGGGACAGGGCTGTACAATGAGCAGTTCTTC. The chain carries TRBV4-1 and TRBJ2-1, with 9 bases matching TRBD1. Losses at the gene ends were 4 bases for V and 4 bases for J; bases not matched to a gene: 14. The germline V gene encodes CDR1 MGHRA and CDR2 YSYEKL. This CDR3 has 18 amino acids.

This clone came up once. The chain has TRBV2 and TRBJ2-1; 9 nucleotides agree with TRBD1. After removal of 3 bases from V and 7 bases from J, the junction contained 7 bases not matched to a gene. The CDR3 has 15 residues. Germline lookup yields CDR1 SNHLY and CDR2 FYNNEI. CDR3: CASSDGQGYGNEQFF. In DNA form, the CDR3 reads TGTGCCAGCAGTGACGGACAGGGGTATGGAAATGAGCAGTTCTTC.

V is TRBV15 and J is TRBJ1-1; D gene ambiguous. The CDR3 has 15 amino acids. Trimming took 3 bases from V and 1 from J, leaving 12 bases between them. CDR1 is LNHNV and CDR2 is YYDKDF in the germline V gene (reference sequence). CDR3 protein: CATSRVLGGNTEAFF. The CDR3 DNA reads as TGTGCCACCAGCAGGGTCCTCGGAGGGAACACTGAAGCTTTCTTT.

This chain links TRBV10-3 with TRBJ1-2; D may be TRBD1 (6 bases). Germline V gives CDR1 ENHRY, CDR2 SYGVKD. Trimming cost V 0 bases and J 4 bases, with 18 bases left between them. The CDR3 extends over 17 amino acids. CDR3: CAISESTLGGALYGYTF. CDR3 nucleotide sequence: TGTGCCATCAGTGAGTCTACCTTAGGGGGAGCTCTCTATGGCTACACCTTC.

This chain uses TRBV2 with TRBJ2-7; 7 nucleotides agree with TRBD1. The CDR3 is 13 residues long. The germline V gene encodes CDR1 SNHLY and CDR2 FYNNEI. The V and J ends lost 5 bases and 5 bases, in that order; junction bases with no gene match: 6. The CDR3 is CASSTGAGNEQYF. CDR3 in DNA: TGTGCCAGCAGTACAGGGGCTGGGAACGAGCAGTACTTC.

This rearrangement joins TRBV30 to TRBJ2-5, with TRBD1 matching over 10 bases. CDR3 length: 15 amino acids. V shed 1 base, J shed 5 bases, and the junction held 7 bases outside the gene matches. Germline V lookup: CDR1 GTSNPN, CDR2 SVGIG (reference sequence). CDR3 protein: CAWSGGDRGVETQYF. CDR3 in DNA: TGTGCCTGGAGTGGGGGGGACAGGGGTGTCGAGACCCAGTACTTC.

Comment on this clone: In the same sample, other DNA sequences code for this CDR3. The rearrangement joins TRBV5-1 to TRBJ2-5; no clear D. Trimming removed 2 bases from V and 2 bases from J, with 10 bases in between. This CDR3 comprises 14 residues. Germline V lookup: CDR1 SGHRS, CDR2 YFSETQ. For the CDR3, the DNA is TGCGCCAGCAGCTTAGGCGGTGGTCAAGAGACCCAGTACTTC. This translates into CASSLGGGQETQYF.

The chain recombines TRBV19 with TRBJ2-2; tentatively, D is TRBD1 (5 bases). The CDR3 is made up of 16 amino acids. Germline V gene data show CDR1 as LNHDA and CDR2 as SQIVND (reference sequence). Trimming took 3 bases from V and 1 from J, leaving 12 bases between them. For the CDR3, the DNA is TGTGCCAGTAGTATGTCGACAGCGCTGAACACCGGGGAGCTGTTTTTT. Residues: CASSMSTALNTGELFF.

The gene calls are TRBV2 and TRBJ2-3, with 11 bases lining up with TRBD2. CDR1 SNHLY and CDR2 FYNNEI come from the germline V gene. V lost 3 bases to trimming and J lost 5 bases; unmatched junction nucleotides: 7. This CDR3 is 16 amino acids long. Here the CDR3 reads CASSDVGTSGQDTQYF. The CDR3 nucleotides are TGTGCCAGCAGTGATGTCGGGACTAGCGGACAAGATACGCAGTATTTT.

V is TRBV5-1 and J is TRBJ1-2, with D perhaps matching TRBD1 (5 bases). V lost 0 bases and J 1 base, leaving 7 bases between the germline ends. Germline V CDR1 and CDR2: SGHRS, YFSETQ. CDR3 length equals 14 residues. The CDR3 DNA is TGCGCCAGCAGCTTGGGGGACTTTAACTATGGCTACACCTTC. This codes for CASSLGDFNYGYTF.

This chain connects TRBV12-3 or TRBV12-4 to TRBJ2-7, with unresolved D. Trimming shortened V by 5 bases and J by 2 bases, and 10 bases separated the two germline ends. The CDR3 loop spans 13 amino acids. CDR3 bases: TGTGCCAGCAGTGCAACTACTACCTACGAGCAGTACTTC. It encodes CASSATTTYEQYF.

This clone was observed a few times. The V and J genes are TRBV20-1 and TRBJ1-3; D not certain. Germline V CDR1 and CDR2: DFQATT, SNEGSKA (reference sequence). V was shortened by 3 bases and J by 4 bases, with 10 bases between the two germline ends. The CDR3 totals 13 residues. CDR3 DNA sequence: TGCAGTGCTAGTCCTTCTCCCGGAAACACCATATATTTT. Translation: CSASPSPGNTIYF.

CDR3 bases: TGCAGCGTTCTCCCAGGGTCGGAGTACAATGAGCAGTTCTTC. Encoded protein: CSVLPGSEYNEQFF. The rearrangement links TRBV29-1 to TRBJ2-1; perhaps TRBD1 as D (5 bases). The V and J ends lost 5 bases and 4 bases respectively, with 15 bases between them. Germline CDR1 and CDR2: SQVTM and ANQGSEA. There are 14 residues in the CDR3.

The genes are TRBV11-2 and TRBJ2-2; a weak D match, TRBD1 (6 bases). The CDR3 is 15 residues long. Germline V CDR1 and CDR2: SGHAT, FQNNGV. V dropped 6 bases and J dropped 6 bases, with 17 bases sitting between them. The CDR3 DNA follows: TGTGCCAGCAGTCCGACGACAGGTTCGGCCGGGGAGCTGTTTTTT. This sequence encodes CASSPTTGSAGELFF.

The V and J genes are TRBV6-2 or TRBV6-3 and TRBJ1-1; 7 nucleotides align to TRBD1. CDR3 length: 13 amino acids. With V trimmed by 6 bases and J by 7 bases, 8 bases remained unmatched. The germline V gene encodes CDR1 MNHEY and CDR2 SVGEGT. The CDR3 protein is CASSRGQEGEAFF. In nucleotides, the CDR3 is TGTGCCAGCAGCCGAGGACAGGAAGGTGAAGCTTTCTTT.

The rearrangement uses TRBV20-1 and TRBJ1-2; D is ambiguous. The CDR3 totals 12 residues. CDR1 DFQATT and CDR2 SNEGSKA come from the germline V gene (reference sequence). V was pared by 3 bases and J by 1 base, with 6 bases between. The CDR3 sequence: CSASGSNYGYTF. The DNA for the CDR3 is TGCAGTGCTAGTGGCAGTAACTATGGCTACACCTTC.

V usage is TRBV28 and J usage is TRBJ2-1; possibly TRBD2 for D (6 bases). The V end was cut by 6 bases, the J end by 0 bases, with 9 bases between. Germline CDR1 is MDHEN and CDR2 is SYDVKM. The CDR3 extends over 14 amino acids. Here the CDR3 DNA reads TGTGCCAGCAGGCGGGGCGGCTCCTACAATGAGCAGTTCTTC. Its translation is CASRRGGSYNEQFF.